Shown below are 21 T cell receptor beta chains from a single sample sequenced in a study of identical twins. In TCRdb, the 5' RACE reads were re-called with MiXCR into one record per CDR3 protein. The data hold 500,000 or so distinct CDR3 sequences, with under 25% observed a single time. These records were also assigned to another study, of T cells expressing NK-cell markers.

Sequenced sample: CD4+ T cells sorted from blood. The origin of the receptors is a woman between 18 and 29 years old in good health.

V is TRBV14 and J is TRBJ2-7, with 9 bases identical to TRBD2. The CDR3 contains 14 residues. Per germline, CDR1 SGHDN and CDR2 FVKESK. Trimming took 3 bases from V and 7 from J; bases not matched to a gene: 7. In DNA form, the CDR3 reads TGTGCCAGCAGCCAGAGTAGCGGGAGTAGTGAGCAGTACTTC. Encoded protein: CASSQSSGSSEQYF.

This chain uses TRBV4-1 with TRBJ2-2; 7 bases map to TRBD2. The CDR3 loop spans 15 amino acids. Unmatched junction bases numbered 10, after V lost 6 bases and J lost 6 bases. Germline V gives CDR1 MGHRA, CDR2 YSYEKL. CDR3 nucleotides: TGCGCCAGCAGGTCATTTGGGAGGGGCGCCGGGGAGCTGTTTTTT. Encoded protein: CASRSFGRGAGELFF.

The rearrangement uses TRBV6-2 or TRBV6-3 and TRBJ2-5; D is possibly TRBD2 (7 bases). With 7 bases removed from V and 2 bases from J, the gap between germline ends came to 20 bases. The V gene's germline CDR1 is MNHEY and CDR2 SVGEGT. The CDR3 spans 16 residues. This CDR3 is CASMDWGGPLQETQYF. The CDR3 region has the DNA TGTGCCAGCATGGATTGGGGGGGGCCCCTTCAAGAGACCCAGTACTTC.

This clonotype was detected only a few times. The V call is TRBV12-3 or TRBV12-4, the J call TRBJ1-1; possible D gene TRBD1, 5 bases. The V gene lost 8 bases and the J gene lost 4 bases, with 17 bases spanning the gap. CDR3 size: 14 residues. The CDR3 bases are TGTGCCAGCGGTCGGGTATCGGGGGGCACTGAAGCTTTCTTT. Protein: CASGRVSGGTEAFF.

This rearrangement joins TRBV20-1 to TRBJ1-5; D is possibly TRBD1 (5 bases). Per germline, CDR1 DFQATT and CDR2 SNEGSKA (reference sequence). This CDR3 has 12 amino acids. The CDR3 DNA is TGCACTTGCAGGGATAGCAATCAGCCCCAGCATTTT. It yields the protein CTCRDSNQPQHF.

As concerns this clonotype: At one end the junction does not follow the germline gene, possibly because of a read error. The chain employs TRBV7-9 and TRBJ2-5, with 7 bases aligning to TRBD2. Germline lookup yields CDR1 SEHNR and CDR2 FQNEAQ (reference sequence). CDR3 size: 14 residues. CDR3 nucleotides: TGTGCCAGCACCTTAACTAGCGTGGTGGAGACCCAGTACTTC. Protein sequence: CASTLTSVVETQYF.

In this sample, this clonotype turned up once. J is TRBJ2-7 and V is TRBV23-1; 8 bases line up with TRBD2. TRBV23-1 is an ORF, with its function uncertain. With V trimmed by 8 bases and J by 5 bases, 14 bases remained unmatched. There are 15 residues in the CDR3. CDR3 sequence reads: CASRYAQRETHEQYF. Written as DNA, the CDR3 is TGCGCCAGCCGGTATGCCCAGCGGGAGACTCACGAGCAGTACTTC.

The chain has TRBV6-1 and TRBJ2-1, with a tentative D call TRBD2 (5 bases). The CDR3 spans 15 residues. Germline V gene data show CDR1 as MNHNS and CDR2 as SASEGT. V dropped 1 base and J dropped 5 bases, with 12 bases sitting between them. The CDR3 coding sequence is TGTGCCAGCAGTGAAGGACTATCGGTAAACAATGAGCAGTTCTTC. Its translation is CASSEGLSVNNEQFF.

The chain uses TRBV19 and TRBJ2-1; TRBD2 matches 13 bases. The CDR3 totals 15 residues. Germline CDR1 and CDR2: LNHDA and SQIVND (reference sequence). Trimming at V came to 7 bases and at J to 6 bases, leaving 6 bases not matched to a gene. The DNA of the CDR3 is TGTGCCAGTATGAGGGGACTAGCGGGAATCAATGAGCAGTTCTTC. Its protein is CASMRGLAGINEQFF.

This clonotype was detected once. The chain uses TRBV12-5 and TRBJ2-2; D ambiguous. The germline V gene encodes CDR1 LGHNT and CDR2 FRNRAP. There are 13 residues in the CDR3. Between the trimmed V and J ends, which lost 6 bases and 1 base, there was a span of 6 bases. Written as DNA, the CDR3 is TGTGCTAGTGGACAGAAGAACACCGGGGAGCTGTTTTTT. Residues: CASGQKNTGELFF.

The chain combines TRBV7-2 with TRBJ1-6, with TRBD1 matching 7 bases. V lost 6 bases to trimming and J lost 7 bases; unmatched junction nucleotides: 9. CDR1 and CDR2 from the germline V gene are SGHTA and FQGNSA. The CDR3 sequence is 15 residues long. CDR3 sequence (DNA): TGTGCCAGCAGAGCCCGGACAGGACGGAATTCACCCCTCCACTTT. Its translation: CASRARTGRNSPLHF.

The table lists this clonotype with a few counts. CDR3 region: CSARDLEGLASNEQFF. CDR3 nucleotides: TGCAGTGCTAGAGATCTGGAGGGACTAGCGAGCAATGAGCAGTTCTTC. V and J are TRBV20-1 and TRBJ2-1, with 10 bases fitting TRBD2. The ends lost 0 bases at V and 6 bases at J; junction bases unmatched: 8. CDR1 is DFQATT, CDR2 SNEGSKA, per germline (reference sequence). The CDR3 length is 16 residues.

A few counts support this clonotype. The chain couples TRBV5-5 to TRBJ2-4; possible D gene TRBD1, 6 bases. This CDR3 contains 15 residues. Per the germline V gene, CDR1 is SGHKS and CDR2 is YYEKEE (reference sequence). Trimming cost V 3 bases and J 0 bases, with 10 bases left between them. The CDR3 sequence is CASSSGTLAKNIQYF. DNA for the CDR3: TGTGCCAGCAGCTCCGGGACATTAGCCAAAAACATTCAGTACTTC. The full variable domain, in which reference TRBV5-5 and TRBJ2-4 provide the parts outside the CDR3, is DAGVTQSPTHLIKTRGQQVTLRCSPISGHKSVSWYQQVLGQGPQFIFQYYEKEERGRGNFPDRFSARQFPNYSSELNVNALLLGDSALYLCASSSGTLAKNIQYFGAGTRLSVL.

This clonotype occurred a few times. The V and J genes are TRBV5-5 and TRBJ2-3; TRBD1 agrees at 7 bases. CDR3 length: 14 residues. V shed 4 bases and J 4 bases; nucleotides not matched to a gene: 6. CDR1 is SGHKS and CDR2 is YYEKEE in the germline V gene (reference sequence). CDR3 amino acids: CASSRTGPADTQYF. For the CDR3, the DNA is TGTGCCAGCAGCCGGACAGGACCCGCAGATACGCAGTATTTT.

V gene TRBV18 combines with J gene TRBJ1-2; no clear D gene. The CDR3 consists of 15 residues. V was pared by 3 bases and J by 4 bases, with 15 bases between. Germline values: CDR1 KGHSH, CDR2 LQKENI. The DNA for the CDR3 is TGTGCCAGCTCACCTGGCCAGCGTGGAGGCTATGGCTACACCTTC. Amino acid sequence: CASSPGQRGGYGYTF.

The sample holds one count of this clonotype. The chain employs TRBV7-9 and TRBJ1-1; no clear D gene. The CDR3 is 14 amino acids. Germline V CDR1 and CDR2: SEHNR, FQNEAQ (reference sequence). V was cut by 4 bases and J by 3 bases, with 12 bases left in between. The CDR3: CASSYPPTHTEAFF. The CDR3 nucleotides are TGTGCCAGCAGCTACCCTCCGACACACACTGAAGCTTTCTTT. Supplemented by reference TRBV7-9 and TRBJ1-1, the full variable domain reads DTGVSQNPRHKITKRGQNVTFRCDPISEHNRLYWYRQTLGQGPEFLTYFQNEAQLEKSRLLSDRFSAERPKGSFSTLEIQRTEQGDSAMYLCASSYPPTHTEAFFGQGTRLTVV.

This clonotype was observed a handful of times. This chain connects TRBV15 to TRBJ2-1; the match to TRBD2 covers 12 bases. The V gene's germline CDR1 is LNHNV and CDR2 YYDKDF (reference sequence). Unmatched junction bases numbered 4, after V lost 3 bases and J lost 7 bases. The CDR3 is 15 amino acids. This CDR3 is CATSSPGTSGNEQFF. The CDR3 coding sequence is TGTGCCACCAGCAGTCCCGGGACTAGCGGGAATGAGCAGTTCTTC.

V is TRBV20-1 and J is TRBJ2-2; D perhaps matches TRBD2 (6 bases). CDR3 size: 15 residues. Germline values: CDR1 DFQATT, CDR2 SNEGSKA (reference sequence). With 0 bases removed from V and 4 bases from J, the gap between germline ends came to 12 bases. The DNA of the CDR3 is TGCAGTGCTAGAGATCAGACTAGTTCCACCGGGGAGCTGTTTTTT. This codes for CSARDQTSSTGELFF.

This chain connects TRBV5-1 to TRBJ2-1, with 8 bases aligning to TRBD2. The CDR3 extends over 16 amino acids. V shed 2 bases, J shed 5 bases, and the junction held 9 bases outside the gene matches. CDR1 and CDR2 (germline): SGHRS, YFSETQ. The CDR3 sequence is CASSFWAGGLDNEQFF. The CDR3 region has the DNA TGCGCCAGCAGCTTTTGGGCGGGAGGTTTGGACAATGAGCAGTTCTTC.

Concerning this clonotype itself: One junction end does not reproduce the germline sequence, and a read error may be involved. The chain links TRBV6-1 to TRBJ2-4, with D possibly TRBD2 on 5 matching bases. Per germline, CDR1 MNHNS and CDR2 SASEGT. The CDR3 length is 13 residues. DNA for the CDR3: TGTGCCAGCAAGGAGGATGCCAAGAACATTCAGTACTTC. Translated, it gives CASKEDAKNIQYF.

This clonotype was seen only a few times. The chain couples TRBV9 to TRBJ2-3, with 14 bases lining up with TRBD2. The germline V gene has CDR1 SGDLS and CDR2 YYNGEE. The CDR3 runs 17 residues. J was trimmed by 2 bases and V by 6 bases; bases with no gene match: 8. The CDR3 DNA reads as TGTGCCAGCAACGCGGGGACTAGCGGGGGAAACACAGATACGCAGTATTTT. Residues: CASNAGTSGGNTDTQYF.